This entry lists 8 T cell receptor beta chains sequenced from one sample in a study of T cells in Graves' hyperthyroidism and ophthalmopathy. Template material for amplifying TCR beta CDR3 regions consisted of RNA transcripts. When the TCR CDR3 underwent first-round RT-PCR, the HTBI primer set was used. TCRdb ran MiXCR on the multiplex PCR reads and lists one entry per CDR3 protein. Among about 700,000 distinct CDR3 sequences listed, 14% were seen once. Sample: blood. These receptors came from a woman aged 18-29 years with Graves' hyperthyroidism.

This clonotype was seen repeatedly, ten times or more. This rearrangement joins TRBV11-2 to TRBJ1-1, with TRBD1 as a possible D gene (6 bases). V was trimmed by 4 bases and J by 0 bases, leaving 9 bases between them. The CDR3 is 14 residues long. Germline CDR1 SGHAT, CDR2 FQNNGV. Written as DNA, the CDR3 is TGTGCCAGCAGCTCGGACAGAGTGAACACTGAAGCTTTCTTT. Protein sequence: CASSSDRVNTEAFF.

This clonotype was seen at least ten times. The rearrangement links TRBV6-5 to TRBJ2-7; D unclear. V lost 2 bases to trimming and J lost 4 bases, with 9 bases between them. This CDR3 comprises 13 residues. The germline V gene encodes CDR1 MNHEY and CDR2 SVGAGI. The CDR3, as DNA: TGTGCCAGCAGTTACACATCTTCTTACGAGCAGTACTTC. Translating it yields CASSYTSSYEQYF.

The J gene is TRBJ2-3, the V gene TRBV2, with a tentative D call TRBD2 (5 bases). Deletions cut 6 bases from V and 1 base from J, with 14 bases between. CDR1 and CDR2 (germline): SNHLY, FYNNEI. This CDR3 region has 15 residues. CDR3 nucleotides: TGTGCCAGCAGACCCGCTGCGCGGGGCACAGATACGCAGTATTTT. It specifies CASRPAARGTDTQYF.

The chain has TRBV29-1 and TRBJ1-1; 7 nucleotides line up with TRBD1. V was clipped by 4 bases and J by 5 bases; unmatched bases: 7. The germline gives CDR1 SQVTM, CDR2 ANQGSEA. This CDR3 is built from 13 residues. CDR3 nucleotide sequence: TGCAGCGTTGGGGGGGCAGGGGGAACTGAAGCTTTCTTT. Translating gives CSVGGAGGTEAFF.

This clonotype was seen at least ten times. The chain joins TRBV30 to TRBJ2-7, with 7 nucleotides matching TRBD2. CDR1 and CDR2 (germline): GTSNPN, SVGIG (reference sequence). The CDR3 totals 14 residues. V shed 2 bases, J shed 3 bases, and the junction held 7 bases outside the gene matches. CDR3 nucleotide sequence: TGTGCCTGGAGTACCTGGCGGGAGCACTACGAGCAGTACTTC. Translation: CAWSTWREHYEQYF.

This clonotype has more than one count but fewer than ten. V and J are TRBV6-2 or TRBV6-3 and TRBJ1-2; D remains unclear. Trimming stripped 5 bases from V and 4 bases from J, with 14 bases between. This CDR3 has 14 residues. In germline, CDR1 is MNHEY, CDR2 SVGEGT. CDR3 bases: TGTGCCAGCAGTCCCGGAAGGAACCTCTATGGCTACACCTTC. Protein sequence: CASSPGRNLYGYTF.

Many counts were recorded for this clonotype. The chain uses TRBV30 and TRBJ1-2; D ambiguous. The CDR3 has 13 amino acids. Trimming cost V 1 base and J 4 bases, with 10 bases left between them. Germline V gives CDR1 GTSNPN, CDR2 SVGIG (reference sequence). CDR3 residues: CAWSGGGLYGYTF. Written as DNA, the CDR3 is TGTGCCTGGAGTGGTGGCGGACTCTATGGCTACACCTTC.

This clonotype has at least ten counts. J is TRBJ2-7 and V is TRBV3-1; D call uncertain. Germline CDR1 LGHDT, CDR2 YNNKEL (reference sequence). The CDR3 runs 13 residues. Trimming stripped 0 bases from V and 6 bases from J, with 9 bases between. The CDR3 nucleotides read TGTGCCAGCAGCCAAGATTCTGCTAGCGAGCAGTACTTC. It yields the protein CASSQDSASEQYF.